Sequencing of this TCR beta chain was carried out in a study of neurological immune-mediated disorders. Trimming took 6 bases from V and 5 from J; bases not matched to a gene: 10. CDR3 length: 13 amino acids. Looked up from germline, CDR1 is DFQATT and CDR2 is SNEGSKA (reference sequence). MiXCR was run by TCRdb on the 5' RACE reads, yielding one entry per CDR3 protein. The top ten hold about 15% of the sample, which has 45,000 to 50,000 distinct CDR3 sequences, approximately 3% seen once. This clonotype occurred many times. The rearrangement links TRBV20-1 to TRBJ2-7; 7 bases align to TRBD2. Sequencing input: PBMCs. The receptor was derived from a woman between 45 and 60 years old with multiple sclerosis. The CDR3 DNA follows: TGCAGTGCCCCATCCGGGAGGAACAACGAGCAGTACTTC. It yields the protein CSAPSGRNNEQYF.